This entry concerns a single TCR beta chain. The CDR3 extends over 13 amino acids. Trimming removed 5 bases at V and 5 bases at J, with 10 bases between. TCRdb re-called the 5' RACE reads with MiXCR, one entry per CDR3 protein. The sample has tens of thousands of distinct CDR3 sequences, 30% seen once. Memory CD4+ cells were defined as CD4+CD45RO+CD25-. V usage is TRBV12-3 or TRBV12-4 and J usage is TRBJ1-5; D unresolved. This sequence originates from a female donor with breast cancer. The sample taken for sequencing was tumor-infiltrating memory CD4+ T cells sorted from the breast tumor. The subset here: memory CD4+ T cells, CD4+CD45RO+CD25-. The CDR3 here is CASSPAQDQPQHF. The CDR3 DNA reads TGTGCCAGCAGTCCCGCGCAAGATCAGCCCCAGCATTTT.